The 10 T cell receptor beta chains presented below share a single source sample, sequenced in a study of cytomegalovirus exposure and HLA in healthy donors. PCR used 60 Vbeta primers and 13 Jbeta primers. Profiled with immunoSEQ multiplex PCR; TCRdb holds only in-frame clones, not every one. The table shows 80,000 to 95,000 clones, with 60% to 80% occurring only once. The source material was PBMCs. Receptors were obtained from a woman aged 45-59 years in good health and CMV-seropositive.

This clone was recorded once. This rearrangement joins TRBV27 to TRBJ1-3, with unresolved D. CDR3 length: 13 residues. CDR1 is MNHEY, CDR2 SMNVEV, per germline (reference sequence). V lost 3 bases, J lost 4 bases, and 7 bases lay in between. This CDR3 reads CASSFRTGNTIYF. In DNA, the CDR3 is TGTGCCAGCAGTTTTCGCACAGGAAACACCATATATTTT.

This rearrangement joins TRBV19 to TRBJ2-2; 11 nucleotides line up with TRBD2. The CDR3 spans 16 residues. V lost 4 bases to trimming and J lost 5 bases; unmatched junction nucleotides: 6. CDR1 and CDR2 from the germline V gene are LNHDA and SQIVND (reference sequence). As DNA, the CDR3 is TGTGCCAGTAGTACGCTAGCGGGAGGATATACCGGGGAGCTGTTTTTT. Its translation: CASSTLAGGYTGELFF.

The table lists this clone with a count of one. A junction end diverges from the germline sequence, so it may reflect a read error. The V call is TRBV7-9, the J call TRBJ1-2; D is ambiguous. Germline-derived CDR1 and CDR2 are SEHNR and FQNEAQ (reference sequence). The CDR3 runs to 15 residues. This chain's CDR3 is CSSSLVSWAGYGYTF. DNA for the CDR3: TGTTCCAGCAGCTTAGTGAGTTGGGCAGGCTATGGCTACACCTTC.

This sequence joins TRBV4-2 and TRBJ2-7; 8 bases fit TRBD1. This CDR3 region has 16 residues. Trimming at V came to 1 base and at J to 1 base, leaving 6 bases not matched to a gene. Germline V lookup: CDR1 LGHNA, CDR2 YNFKEQ. The CDR3 loop is CASSQGDRLGSYEQYF. CDR3 sequence (DNA): TGTGCCAGCAGCCAAGGGGACAGGCTTGGGTCCTACGAGCAGTACTTC.

CDR3 bases: TGTGCCAGCAGTTTGGCAGGGGGCGGTACCTATGGCTACACCTTC. Protein: CASSLAGGGTYGYTF. This chain connects TRBV28 to TRBJ1-2; 8 nucleotides line up with TRBD1. After removal of 3 bases from V and 4 bases from J, the junction contained 7 bases not matched to a gene. CDR3 length: 15 amino acids. The germline CDR1 and CDR2 sequences are MDHEN and SYDVKM.

This clone was observed a handful of times. The CDR3 DNA reads as TGTGCCAGCAGTGCCATCAAACAGGGCTCCTATGGCTACACCTTC. Translation: CASSAIKQGSYGYTF. The rearrangement uses TRBV6-1 and TRBJ1-2, with D possibly TRBD1 on 6 matching bases. With 4 bases removed from V and 4 bases from J, the gap between germline ends came to 16 bases. This CDR3 is built from 15 residues. CDR1 and CDR2 (germline): MNHNS, SASEGT.

This clone was detected only a few times. The chain has TRBV4-1 and TRBJ1-1, with 9 positions matching TRBD1. This CDR3 has 17 amino acids. The junction had 12 bases not matched to a gene; V was cut back by 1 base and J by 6 bases. From germline, CDR1 is MGHRA and CDR2 YSYEKL. In nucleotides, the CDR3 is TGCGCCAGCAGCCAAGCGTCGGGACAGGGTTTGGAGTCTGAAGCTTTCTTT. It specifies CASSQASGQGLESEAFF.

The sample holds a few counts of this clone. This chain uses TRBV7-6 with TRBJ2-1; 9 bases match TRBD1. The germline V gene encodes CDR1 SGHVS and CDR2 FNYEAQ. The CDR3 covers 17 residues. With 1 base clipped from V and 4 bases from J, the junction kept 8 bases outside the gene matches. CDR3 DNA: TGTGCCAGCAGCTTAGGGGTGGGACAGGGATCATACAATGAGCAGTTCTTC. This gives the protein CASSLGVGQGSYNEQFF.

The chain combines TRBV10-3 with TRBJ1-1; D is undetermined. The CDR3 extends over 13 amino acids. The V end lost 0 bases, the J end lost 4 bases, and 6 bases lay between the germline ends. From germline, CDR1 is ENHRY and CDR2 SYGVKD. Written as DNA, the CDR3 is TGTGCCATCAGTGAGTCCTTTTCCACTGAAGCTTTCTTT. Encoded protein: CAISESFSTEAFF.

V and J are TRBV4-3 and TRBJ2-1, with TRBD2 matching over 10 bases. Trimming removed 2 bases from V and 13 bases from J; junction bases left unmatched: 11. Germline CDR1 and CDR2: LGHNA and YSLEER. The length of the CDR3 is 15 residues. This CDR3 is CASSQLPSGSLSQFF. CDR3 nucleotides: TGCGCCAGCAGCCAACTCCCTAGCGGGAGTCTTTCCCAGTTCTTC.